This paragraph covers one T cell receptor beta chain sequence. Profiling relied on immunoSEQ multiplex PCR, and the TCRdb table lists in-frame clones only, not all of them. Among about 86,000 clones listed, 90% to 95% were seen once. The sample originates from a study of control samples from healthy donors and cancer patients. This CDR3 is 17 amino acids long. The V end lost 1 base, the J end lost 4 bases, and 19 bases lay between the germline ends. Germline V CDR1 and CDR2: PRHDT, FYEKMQ (reference sequence). Sequenced sample: blood. This TCR was sampled from a young woman in good health. The chain has TRBV13 and TRBJ1-1, with D hard to call. The CDR3 loop is CASSLESRISSGTEAFF. The CDR3 region has the DNA TGTGCCAGCAGCTTAGAAAGTCGGATCAGCAGTGGCACTGAAGCTTTCTTT.